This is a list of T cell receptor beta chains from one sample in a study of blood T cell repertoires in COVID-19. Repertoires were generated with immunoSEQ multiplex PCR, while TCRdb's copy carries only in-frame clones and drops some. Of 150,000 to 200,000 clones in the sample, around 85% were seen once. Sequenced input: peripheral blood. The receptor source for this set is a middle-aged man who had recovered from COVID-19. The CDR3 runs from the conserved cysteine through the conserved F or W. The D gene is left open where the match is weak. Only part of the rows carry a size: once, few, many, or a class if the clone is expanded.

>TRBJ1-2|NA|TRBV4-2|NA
TGTGCCAGCAGCCAAGAGTTTGGGGGCTCCTCTGGCTACACCTTC
CASSQEFGGSSGYTF
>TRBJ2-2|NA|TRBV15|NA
TGTGCCACCAGCAGTCTGACAGTCCTCGCGAACACCGGGGAGCTGTTTTTT
CATSSLTVLANTGELFF
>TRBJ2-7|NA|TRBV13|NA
TGTGCCAGCAGCTTCCGGACAGTCCCATCAGACGAGCAGTACTTC
CASSFRTVPSDEQYF
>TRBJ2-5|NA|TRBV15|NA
TGTGCCACCAGCAGAGGTGGCTGGGAGACCCAGTACTTC
CATSRGGWETQYF
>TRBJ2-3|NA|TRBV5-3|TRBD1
TGTGCCAGAAGCCCGACGACCCCAGGGGGCACGAGCACAGATACGCAGTATTTT
CARSPTTPGGTSTDTQYF
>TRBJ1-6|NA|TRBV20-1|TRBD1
TGCAGTGCTAGTATTCAGGGGGATTCACCCCTCCACTTT
CSASIQGDSPLHF
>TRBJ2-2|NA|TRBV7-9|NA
TGTGCCAGCAGCTTAGGGGCTGGCACAGCGAACACCGGGGAGCTGTTTTTT
CASSLGAGTANTGELFF
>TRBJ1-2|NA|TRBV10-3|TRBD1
TGTGCCAGTATGGGACAGGGGCACTATGGCTACACCTTC
CASMGQGHYGYTF
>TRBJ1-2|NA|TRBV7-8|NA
TGTGCCAGCAGCTTAGAGGGGCAGGGGCGAGGGCTCTATGGCTACACCTTC
CASSLEGQGRGLYGYTF
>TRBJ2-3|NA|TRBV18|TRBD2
TGTGCCAGCTCACCTCTGGCGGGAGAATTGACAGATACGCAGTATTTT
CASSPLAGELTDTQYF
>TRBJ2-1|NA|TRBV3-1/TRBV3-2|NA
TGTGCCAGCAGCCAAGCGGATGTGGGAGCGTCGGCCTACAATGAGCAGTTCTTC
CASSQADVGASAYNEQFF
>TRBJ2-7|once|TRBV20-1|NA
TGCAGTGCTAGTGACGACCCGGGGACCTACGAGCAGTACTTC
CSASDDPGTYEQYF
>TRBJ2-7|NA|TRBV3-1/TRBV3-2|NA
TGTGCCAGCAGCCAAGCCTACTACGAGCAGTACTTC
CASSQAYYEQYF
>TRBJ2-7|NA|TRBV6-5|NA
TGTGCCAGCAGTTACTCGTCGAGAGGGTACAACGAGCAGTACTTC
CASSYSSRGYNEQYF
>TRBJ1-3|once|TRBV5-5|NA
TGTGCCAGCAGCCTGGACGGTCATTATGGAAACACCATATATTTT
CASSLDGHYGNTIYF